Listed below are T cell receptor beta chains from one sample, sequenced in a study of graft-versus-host responses after intestinal transplantation. Here immunoSEQ multiplex PCR was the method, and the copy in TCRdb shows in-frame clones only, minus some. Among more than 65,000 clones, approximately 94% were seen once, and the ten largest hold over 0.4%. Their recognized antigens are unknown. The sequencing here drew on unstimulated CD8+ T cells sorted from spleen or lymph node cells, taken before intestinal transplant. These receptors were taken from a human donor who received an intestinal transplant. The CDR3 runs from the conserved cysteine through the conserved F or W. For some rows the clone size is stated as once, few or many, or as a class when expanded; others skip it.

v_gene	abundance	j_gene	CDR3aa
TRBV29-1	once	TRBJ1-1	CSVEYPLGDRANTEAFF
TRBV6-1	once	TRBJ2-1	CASSDLEVNEQFF
TRBV27	-	TRBJ1-5	CASSLVGPNQPQHF
TRBV6-5	once	TRBJ2-1	CASSYGGSSHYNEQFF
TRBV28	-	TRBJ2-7	CASSLPGQYYEQYF
TRBV4-1	once	TRBJ2-5	CASSQDPVRAQETQYF
TRBV11-3	-	TRBJ1-1	CASSLAGTEAFF
TRBV7-9	once	TRBJ1-2	CASSCSRGYPCGYTF
TRBV10-3	-	TRBJ2-1	CAISESPRKISYNEQFF
TRBV16	-	TRBJ2-3	CASSQYEATDTQYF
TRBV11-2	-	TRBJ1-2	CASSLGTGGLYGYTF
TRBV5-1	-	-	CASSPPSEGSSYEQYF
TRBV5-4	-	TRBJ1-2	CASSLGQGYTF
TRBV6-5	-	TRBJ2-7	CASSPQGRTDEQYF
TRBV6-5	-	TRBJ2-5	CASSYAGEETQYF